Presented here are 3 T cell receptor beta chains from one specimen sequenced in a study of molecular identifiers for immune sequencing clone quantification. TCRdb reanalysed the PCR reads using MiXCR and keeps one entry per CDR3 protein. The sample shows about 23,000 distinct CDR3 sequences, under 20% of them seen only once. Source material: naive CD8+ T cells from blood, with Jurkat cell RNA spiked in. Subset described: FACS-sorted CD8+CD4-CCR7+CD45RA+ naive T cells. These TCRs come from a human donor in good health. Some libraries in this study had Jurkat cell RNA spiked in.

This clonotype has ten or more counts. The chain couples TRBV12-5 to TRBJ2-7; D is ambiguous. Between the trimmed V and J ends, which lost 5 bases and 2 bases, there was a span of 7 bases. This CDR3 is 12 amino acids long. In germline, CDR1 is LGHNT, CDR2 FRNRAP. This CDR3 is CASGAPPYEQYF. The CDR3 DNA reads as TGTGCTAGTGGTGCCCCGCCCTACGAGCAGTACTTC.

This clonotype came up a few times. The chain recombines TRBV2 with TRBJ2-7; D gene unclear. The CDR3 spans 12 residues. The ends were cut back, 6 bases at V and 2 bases at J, with 8 bases in the middle. Germline CDR1 and CDR2: SNHLY and FYNNEI. The CDR3 loop reads CASRDQTYEQYF. CDR3 nucleotides: TGTGCCAGCAGAGACCAGACCTACGAGCAGTACTTC.

Many counts were recorded for this clonotype. V is TRBV7-3 and J is TRBJ2-1; 11 nucleotides align to TRBD2. CDR3 length equals 15 residues. The germline gives CDR1 SGHTA, CDR2 FQGTGA. J was trimmed by 4 bases and V by 5 bases; bases with no gene match: 4. The CDR3 loop reads CASSPGTSGYNEQFF. CDR3 nucleotide sequence: TGTGCCAGCAGCCCTGGGACTAGCGGATACAATGAGCAGTTCTTC.